One and the same sample provided the 12 T cell receptor beta chains below, sequenced in a study of immune evolution from preneoplasia to lung adenocarcinoma. Generated by immunoSEQ multiplex PCR, the TCRdb table keeps only in-frame clones and is missing some. Of about 8,200 clones listed, around 81% are singletons. Sequencing was performed on FFPE adjacent normal lung tissue. These receptors were collected from a person aged 70 to 85 with lung adenocarcinoma.

CDR3 in DNA: TGTGCCAGCGGGGACACTACGAACACTGAAGCTTTCTTT. Amino acid sequence: CASGDTTNTEAFF. This rearrangement joins TRBV28 to TRBJ1-1, with D maybe TRBD1 (6 bases). CDR1 is MDHEN and CDR2 is SYDVKM in the germline V gene. Trimming pared 8 bases from V and 1 base from J, leaving 11 bases between. This CDR3 contains 13 residues. Looking up the rest from reference TRBV28 and TRBJ1-1 gives the full variable domain: DVKVTQSSRYLVKRTGEKVFLECVQDMDHENMFWYRQDPGLGLRLIYFSYDVKMKEKGDIPEGYSVSREKKERFSLILESASTNQTSMYLCASGDTTNTEAFFGQGTRLTVV.

This chain joins TRBV6-1 and TRBJ1-5, with D maybe TRBD1 (6 bases). The CDR3 spans 15 residues. Per the germline V gene, CDR1 is MNHNS and CDR2 is SASEGT. The V end was cut by 8 bases, the J end by 0 bases, with 14 bases between. CDR3 coding DNA: TGTGCCAGCTGGCAGGGGCCTAATAGCAATCAGCCCCAGCATTTT. This gives the protein CASWQGPNSNQPQHF.

The chain is built from TRBV10-1 and TRBJ2-3; weak D call: TRBD1 (5 bases). CDR1 and CDR2 (germline): WNHNN, SYGVQD (reference sequence). The CDR3 sequence is 13 residues long. V was trimmed by 8 bases and J by 3 bases, leaving 12 bases between them. CDR3 DNA sequence: TGCGCCAGCGGACAAGCAGGAACAGATACGCAGTATTTT. Its protein is CASGQAGTDTQYF.

This chain uses TRBV28 with TRBJ1-3; 7 bases line up with TRBD1. Germline assignment: CDR1 MDHEN and CDR2 SYDVKM. This CDR3 is built from 16 residues. Germline trimming cut 5 bases from V and 0 bases from J; bases unmatched to any gene: 7. The CDR3 DNA sequence: TGTGCCAGCAGTCTAATGGGACAGATCTCTGGAAACACCATATATTTT. Encoded protein: CASSLMGQISGNTIYF.

The CDR3 here is CASSLETGEAFF. For the CDR3, the DNA is TGTGCCAGCAGCTTAGAGACAGGTGAAGCTTTCTTT. This chain joins TRBV11-1 and TRBJ1-1; D is perhaps TRBD1 (6 bases). Germline lookup yields CDR1 SGHAT and CDR2 FQDESV (reference sequence). The CDR3 has 12 amino acids. The V and J ends lost 1 base and 7 bases respectively, with 7 bases between them.

This clone was observed a few times. The genes are TRBV18 and TRBJ1-5; the D gene is possibly TRBD1 (6 bases). CDR3 length: 15 amino acids. Per the germline V gene, CDR1 is KGHSH and CDR2 is LQKENI. Trimming took 6 bases from V and 0 from J, leaving 12 bases between them. CDR3 DNA sequence: TGTGCCAGCTCCGCCGACAGGCCTAGCAATCAGCCCCAGCATTTT. Amino acids: CASSADRPSNQPQHF. The entire variable domain, with the rest obtained from reference TRBV18 and TRBJ1-5, is as follows: NAGVMQNPRHLVRRRGQEARLRCSPMKGHSHVYWYRQLPEEGLKFMVYLQKENIIDESGMPKERFSAEFPKEGPSILRIQQVVRGDSAAYFCASSADRPSNQPQHFGDGTRLSIL.

The chain is built from TRBV7-9 and TRBJ2-7; the D is unclear. There are 16 residues in the CDR3. CDR1 and CDR2 (germline): SEHNR, FQNEAQ (reference sequence). Trimming left V 5 bases short and J 2 bases short, with 19 bases between. This CDR3 is CASSPSIDLAAYEQYF. The CDR3 DNA sequence: TGTGCCAGCAGCCCCTCGATTGACCTCGCGGCCTACGAGCAGTACTTC. Drawing the rest from reference TRBV7-9 and TRBJ2-7, the complete variable domain is DTGVSQNPRHKITKRGQNVTFRCDPISEHNRLYWYRQTLGQGPEFLTYFQNEAQLEKSRLLSDRFSAERPKGSFSTLEIQRTEQGDSAMYLCASSPSIDLAAYEQYFGPGTRLTVT.

The chain employs TRBV6-6 and TRBJ2-5; TRBD2 aligns across 16 bases. This CDR3 spans 16 amino acids. V lost 7 bases, J lost 3 bases, and 5 bases stayed unmatched. Germline CDR1 and CDR2: MNHNY and SVGAGI (reference sequence). This CDR3 is CASTHGTSGREETQYF. In DNA, the CDR3 is TGTGCCAGCACCCACGGGACTAGCGGGAGGGAAGAGACCCAGTACTTC.

This clone is a singleton in its sample. CDR3 loop: CASSQEVWAYTGELFF. The CDR3 DNA sequence: TGCGCCAGCAGCCAAGAAGTGTGGGCTTACACCGGGGAGCTGTTTTTT. V and J are TRBV4-1 and TRBJ2-2; D call uncertain. Trimming removed 0 bases from V and 3 bases from J, with 11 bases in between. The CDR3 extends over 16 amino acids. Germline loops: CDR1 MGHRA, CDR2 YSYEKL.

This clone is large in the sample. The chain has TRBV11-1 and TRBJ2-5, with 9 bases matching TRBD2. The CDR3 is made up of 16 amino acids. The junction had 5 bases not matched to a gene; V was cut back by 3 bases and J by 0 bases. Germline CDR1 SGHAT, CDR2 FQDESV (reference sequence). CDR3 coding DNA: TGTGCCAGCAGCTTTGGGACTAGCAGAAACCAAGAGACCCAGTACTTC. As protein: CASSFGTSRNQETQYF.

The chain links TRBV5-1 to TRBJ2-7; D unresolved. Germline V gives CDR1 SGHRS, CDR2 YFSETQ. The CDR3 totals 11 residues. Trimming took off 4 bases at V and 3 bases at J, with 5 bases between the two ends. The CDR3 protein is CASSGNYEQYF. The CDR3 DNA follows: TGCGCCAGCAGCGGAAACTACGAGCAGTACTTC.

The chain couples TRBV5-4 to TRBJ2-1; 9 bases map to TRBD2. Germline loops: CDR1 SGHNT, CDR2 YYREEE (reference sequence). This CDR3 has 16 residues. V lost 5 bases and J lost 0; bases outside the gene matches: 6. CDR3 protein: CASRMSGGSSYNEQFF. Written as DNA, the CDR3 is TGTGCCAGCAGAATGAGCGGGGGGAGCTCCTACAATGAGCAGTTCTTC. Together with reference TRBV5-4 and TRBJ2-1, the CDR3 gives the full variable domain: ETGVTQSPTHLIKTRGQQVTLRCSSQSGHNTVSWYQQALGQGPQFIFQYYREEENGRGNFPPRFSGLQFPNYSSELNVNALELDDSALYLCASRMSGGSSYNEQFFGPGTRLTVL.